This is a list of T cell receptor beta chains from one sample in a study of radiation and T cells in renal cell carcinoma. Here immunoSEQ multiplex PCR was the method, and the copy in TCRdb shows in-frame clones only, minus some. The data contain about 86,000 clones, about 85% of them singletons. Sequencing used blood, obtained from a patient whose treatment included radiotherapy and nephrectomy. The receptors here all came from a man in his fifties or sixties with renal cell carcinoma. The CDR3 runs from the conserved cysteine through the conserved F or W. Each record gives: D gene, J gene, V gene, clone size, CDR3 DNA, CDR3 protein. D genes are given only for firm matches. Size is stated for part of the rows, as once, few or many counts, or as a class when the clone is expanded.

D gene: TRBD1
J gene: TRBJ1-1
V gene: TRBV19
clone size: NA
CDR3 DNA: TGTGCCAGTAGTAATTATAAGGGGGCGGCCACTGAAGCTTTCTTT
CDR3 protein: CASSNYKGAATEAFF

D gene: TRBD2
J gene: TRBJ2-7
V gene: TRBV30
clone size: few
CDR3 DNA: TGTGCCTGGAGTGTGGCTAGCGGGAGTTACGAGCAGTACTTC
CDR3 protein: CAWSVASGSYEQYF

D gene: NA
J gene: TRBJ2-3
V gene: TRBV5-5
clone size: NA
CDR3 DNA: TGTGCCAGCAGCCCCCTCGGACCAGATACGCAGTATTTT
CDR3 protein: CASSPLGPDTQYF

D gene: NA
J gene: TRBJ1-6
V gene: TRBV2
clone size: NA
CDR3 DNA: TGTGCCAGCAGAGACCCAGGGATCTCCTATAATTCACCCCTCCACTTT
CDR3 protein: CASRDPGISYNSPLHF

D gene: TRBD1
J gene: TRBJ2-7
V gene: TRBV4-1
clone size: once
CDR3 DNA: TGCGCCAGCAGCTCGGACAGGGGAACCCCCTACGAGCAGTACTTC
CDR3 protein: CASSSDRGTPYEQYF

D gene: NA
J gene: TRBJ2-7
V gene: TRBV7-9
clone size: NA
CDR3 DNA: TGTGCCAGCAGCTCTTATGACGGTGCCTACGAGCAGTACTTC
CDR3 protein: CASSSYDGAYEQYF

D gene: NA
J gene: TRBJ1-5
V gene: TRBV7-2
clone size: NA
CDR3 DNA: TGTGCCAGCAGCTCGGAGGGTTCGAGCAATCAGCCCCAGCATTTT
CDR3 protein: CASSSEGSSNQPQHF

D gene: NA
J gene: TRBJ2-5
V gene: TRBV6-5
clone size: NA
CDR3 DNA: TGTGCCAGCAGCCCCTTTTCGGGACAAGAGACCCAGTACTTC
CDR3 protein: CASSPFSGQETQYF

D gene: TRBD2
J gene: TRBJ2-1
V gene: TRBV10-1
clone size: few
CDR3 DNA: TGCGCCAGCAGTGAGGGGACTACCCTCAATGAGCAGTTCTTC
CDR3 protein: CASSEGTTLNEQFF

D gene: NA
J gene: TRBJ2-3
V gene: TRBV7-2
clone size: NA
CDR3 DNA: TGTGCCAGCAGCTTACCCGATACGCAGTATTTT
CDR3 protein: CASSLPDTQYF

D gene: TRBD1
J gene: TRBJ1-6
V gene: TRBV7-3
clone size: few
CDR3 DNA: TGTGCCAGCAGCTCCGGACAGGGAAGTTCACCCCTCCACTTT
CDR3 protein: CASSSGQGSSPLHF

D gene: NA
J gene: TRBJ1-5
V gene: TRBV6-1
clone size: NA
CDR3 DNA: TGTGCCAGCAGTGAAGCAGATCGGCCCTGGGGGCCCCAGCATTTT
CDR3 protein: CASSEADRPWGPQHF

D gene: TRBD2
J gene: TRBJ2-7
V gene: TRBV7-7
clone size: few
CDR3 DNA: TGTGCTAGCAGCCCCAGACTAGCGGGACCCTACGAGCAGTACTTC
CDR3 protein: CASSPRLAGPYEQYF

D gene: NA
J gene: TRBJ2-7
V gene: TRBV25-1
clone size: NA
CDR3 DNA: TGTGCCAGCAGTGATCCCCGGGGTAATTACGAGCAGTACTTC
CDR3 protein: CASSDPRGNYEQYF

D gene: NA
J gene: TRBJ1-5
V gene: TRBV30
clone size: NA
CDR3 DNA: TGTGCCTGGAGTGTACACAGCAATCAGCCCCAGCATTTT
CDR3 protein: CAWSVHSNQPQHF

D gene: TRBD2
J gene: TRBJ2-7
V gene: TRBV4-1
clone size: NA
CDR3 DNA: TGCGCCAGCAGCCAGGGACTAGCTCGCGAGCAGTACTTC
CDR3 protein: CASSQGLAREQYF

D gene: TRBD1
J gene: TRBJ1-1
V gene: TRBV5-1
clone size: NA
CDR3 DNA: TGCGCCAGCAGCGTGGAACGACAGGGTGAAGCTTTCTTT
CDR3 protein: CASSVERQGEAFF

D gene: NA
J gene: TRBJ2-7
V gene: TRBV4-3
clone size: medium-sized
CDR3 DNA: TGCGCCAGCAGCCAAGGAACAAGCTCCTACGAGCAGTACTTC
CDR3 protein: CASSQGTSSYEQYF

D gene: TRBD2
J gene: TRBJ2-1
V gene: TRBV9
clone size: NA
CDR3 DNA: TGTGCCAGCAACCCAGGCGAGAGCGGGAAGAAGTTCTTC
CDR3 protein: CASNPGESGKKFF

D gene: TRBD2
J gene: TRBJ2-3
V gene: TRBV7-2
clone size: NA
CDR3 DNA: TGTGCCAGCAGCTTTGGACTAGCGGGCACAGATACGCAGTATTTT
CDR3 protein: CASSFGLAGTDTQYF

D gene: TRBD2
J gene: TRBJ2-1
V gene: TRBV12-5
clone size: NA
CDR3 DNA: TGTGCTAGTGGTAGGGGACTAGCGGGAGTGAATGAGCAGTTCTTC
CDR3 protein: CASGRGLAGVNEQFF

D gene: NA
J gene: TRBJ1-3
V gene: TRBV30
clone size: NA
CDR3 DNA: TGTGCCTGGAGTAGCTCTGGAAACACCATATATTTT
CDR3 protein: CAWSSSGNTIYF

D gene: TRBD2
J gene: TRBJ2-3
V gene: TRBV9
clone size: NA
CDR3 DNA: TGTGCCAGCAGCCTTGGTCTAGCGGCCACAGATACGCAGTATTTT
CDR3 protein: CASSLGLAATDTQYF

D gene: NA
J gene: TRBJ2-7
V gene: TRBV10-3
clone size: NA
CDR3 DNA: TGTGCCATCAGTGAGTCCCTGTGGCACGAGCAGTACTTC
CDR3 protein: CAISESLWHEQYF

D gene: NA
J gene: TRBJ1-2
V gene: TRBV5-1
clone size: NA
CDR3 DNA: TGCGCCAGCAGCCCGGGACTGGAAAGCTATGGCTACACCTTC
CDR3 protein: CASSPGLESYGYTF

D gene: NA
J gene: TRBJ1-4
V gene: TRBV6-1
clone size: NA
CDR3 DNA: TGTGCCAGCAGTTCCGGGGGACGCAATGAAAAACTGTTTTTT
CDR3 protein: CASSSGGRNEKLFF

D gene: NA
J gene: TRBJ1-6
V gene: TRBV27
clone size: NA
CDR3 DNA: TGTGCCAGCTCCTTGGAGGGCCCCTGGGGATCCTATAATTCACCCCTCCACTTT
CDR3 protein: CASSLEGPWGSYNSPLHF

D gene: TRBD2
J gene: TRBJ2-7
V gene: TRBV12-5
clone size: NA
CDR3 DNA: TGTGCTAGTGGTTTGCCCATCCTAGCGGACTGCTACTACGAGCAGTACTTC
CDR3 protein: CASGLPILADCYYEQYF

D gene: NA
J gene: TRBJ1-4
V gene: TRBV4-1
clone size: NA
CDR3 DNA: TGCGCCAGCAGCCAAGCGGAGTTGGATGAAAAACTGTTTTTT
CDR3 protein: CASSQAELDEKLFF

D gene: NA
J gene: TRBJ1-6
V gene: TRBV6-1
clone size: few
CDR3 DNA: TGTGCCAGCAGTGTTCCTCCCTCCGGACAGTATAATTCACCCCTCCACTTT
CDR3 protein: CASSVPPSGQYNSPLHF

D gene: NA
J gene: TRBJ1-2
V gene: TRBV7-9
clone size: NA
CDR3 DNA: TGTGCCAGCAGCAGAGGGACCAATTGGGACTACACCTTC
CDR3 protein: CASSRGTNWDYTF

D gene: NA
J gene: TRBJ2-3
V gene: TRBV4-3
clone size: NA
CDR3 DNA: TGCGCCAGCAGTCCGTTACAGAGCGACACAGATACGCAGTATTTT
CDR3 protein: CASSPLQSDTDTQYF

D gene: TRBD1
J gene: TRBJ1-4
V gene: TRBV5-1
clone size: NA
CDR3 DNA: TGCGCCGGAAGTGAAACAGGGGGCGGTAATGAAAAACTGTTTTTT
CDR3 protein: CAGSETGGGNEKLFF

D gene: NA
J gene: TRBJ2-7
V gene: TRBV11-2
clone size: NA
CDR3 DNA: TGTGCCAGCAGCTTATCGGCGGCTAGCGCCTACGAGCAGTACTTC
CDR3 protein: CASSLSAASAYEQYF

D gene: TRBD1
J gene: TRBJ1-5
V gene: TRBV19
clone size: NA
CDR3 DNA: TGTGCCAGTAGTGCCCGGGACAGGCCGATACAGCCCCAGCATTTT
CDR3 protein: CASSARDRPIQPQHF

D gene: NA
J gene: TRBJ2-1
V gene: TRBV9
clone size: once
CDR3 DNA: TGTGCCAGCAGCCCTCAAGGGCTATACCCCTACAATGAGCAGTTCTTC
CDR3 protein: CASSPQGLYPYNEQFF

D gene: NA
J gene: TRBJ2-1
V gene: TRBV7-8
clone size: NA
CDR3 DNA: TGTGCCAGCAGCTTTACACGGACATCCTACAATGAGCAGTTCTTC
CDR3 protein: CASSFTRTSYNEQFF

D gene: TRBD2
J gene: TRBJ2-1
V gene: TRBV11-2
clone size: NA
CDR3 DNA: TGTGCCAGCAGCACGTTTGGGACTAGCGGGTACAATGAGCAGTTCTTC
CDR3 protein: CASSTFGTSGYNEQFF

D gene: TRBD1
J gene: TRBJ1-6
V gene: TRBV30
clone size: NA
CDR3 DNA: TGTGCCGGATTACAGGGGGCAGGGTATAATTCACCCCTCCACTTT
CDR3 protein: CAGLQGAGYNSPLHF

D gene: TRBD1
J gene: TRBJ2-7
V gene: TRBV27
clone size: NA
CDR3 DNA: TGTGCCAGCAGCCGCTCGGGACAGGGGAAGAACTACGAGCAGTACTTC
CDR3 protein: CASSRSGQGKNYEQYF

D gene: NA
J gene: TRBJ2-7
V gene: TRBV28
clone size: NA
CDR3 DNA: TGTGCCAGCAGTCAGCAACAGTCCTACGAGCAGTACTTC
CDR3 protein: CASSQQQSYEQYF

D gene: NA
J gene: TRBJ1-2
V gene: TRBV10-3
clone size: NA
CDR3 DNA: TGTGCCATCAGCCAGGGATTTGGCTATGGCTACACCTTC
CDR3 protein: CAISQGFGYGYTF

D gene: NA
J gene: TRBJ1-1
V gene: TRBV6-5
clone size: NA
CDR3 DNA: TGTGCCAGCAGACTGAACACTGAAGCTTTCTTT
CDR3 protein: CASRLNTEAFF

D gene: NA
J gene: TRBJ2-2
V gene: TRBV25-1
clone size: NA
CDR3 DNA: TGTGCCAGCTCAGTCGGGGGCGCCGGGGAGCTGTTTTTT
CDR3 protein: CASSVGGAGELFF

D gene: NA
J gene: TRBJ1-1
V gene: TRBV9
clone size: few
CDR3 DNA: TGTGCCAGCAGCGCTTATGACAGCATGAACACTGAAGCTTTCTTT
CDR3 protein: CASSAYDSMNTEAFF

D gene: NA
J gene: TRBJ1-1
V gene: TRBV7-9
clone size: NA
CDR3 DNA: TGTGCCAGCAGCTCTTTCGGGGTCTTT
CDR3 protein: CASSSFGVF

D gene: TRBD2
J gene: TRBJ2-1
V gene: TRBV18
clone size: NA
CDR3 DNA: TGTGCCAGCTCACCACCTAACCGGGGGGGCTTGTACAATGAGCAGTTCTTC
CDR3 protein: CASSPPNRGGLYNEQFF

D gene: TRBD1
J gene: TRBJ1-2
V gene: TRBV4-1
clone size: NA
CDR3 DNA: TGCGCCAGCAGCCAAGATATACAGGGGGCTTATGGCTACACCTTC
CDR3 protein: CASSQDIQGAYGYTF

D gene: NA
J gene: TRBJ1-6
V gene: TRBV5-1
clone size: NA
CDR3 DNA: TGCGCCAGCAGCTTGCTAAATTCACCCCTCCACTTT
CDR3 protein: CASSLLNSPLHF

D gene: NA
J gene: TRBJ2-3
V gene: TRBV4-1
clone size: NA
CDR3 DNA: TGCGCCAGCAGCCCGATTTGGCGGGGTCGCACAGATACGCAGTATTTT
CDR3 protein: CASSPIWRGRTDTQYF

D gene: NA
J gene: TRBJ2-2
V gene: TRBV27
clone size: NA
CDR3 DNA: TGTGCCAGCAATAGGCGGGGGACATTAGACACCGGGGAGCTGTTTTTT
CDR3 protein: CASNRRGTLDTGELFF

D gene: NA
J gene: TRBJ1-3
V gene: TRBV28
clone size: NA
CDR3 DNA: TGTGCCAGCAGTTTATGGGGGGTCTCTGGAAACACCATATATTTT
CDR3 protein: CASSLWGVSGNTIYF

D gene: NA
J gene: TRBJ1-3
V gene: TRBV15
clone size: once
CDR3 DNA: TGTGCCACCAGCAGAGATGCCCTCCAAAACACCATATATTTT
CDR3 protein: CATSRDALQNTIYF

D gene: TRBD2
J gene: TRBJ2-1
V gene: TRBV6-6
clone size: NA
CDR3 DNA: TGTGCCAGCAACCCCGGGGGGGCCTACAATGAGCAGTTCTTC
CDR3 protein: CASNPGGAYNEQFF

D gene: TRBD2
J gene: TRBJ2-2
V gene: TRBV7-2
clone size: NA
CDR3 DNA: TGTGCCAGCAGCCCCCCGCGGGAGGGCGGCACCGGGGAGCTGTTTTTT
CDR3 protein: CASSPPREGGTGELFF

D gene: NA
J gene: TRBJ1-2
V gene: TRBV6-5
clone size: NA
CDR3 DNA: TGTGCCAGCAGACGGGGATACGACTATGGCTACACCTTC
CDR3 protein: CASRRGYDYGYTF

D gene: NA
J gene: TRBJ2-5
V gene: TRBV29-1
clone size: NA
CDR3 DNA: TGCAGCGTTGAAGATCAGGACCCAGGGACCCAGTACTTC
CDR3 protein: CSVEDQDPGTQYF

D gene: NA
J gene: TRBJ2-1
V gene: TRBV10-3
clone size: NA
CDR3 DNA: TGTGCCATCAAAGGGGGTTCCTACAATGAGCAGTTCTTC
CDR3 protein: CAIKGGSYNEQFF

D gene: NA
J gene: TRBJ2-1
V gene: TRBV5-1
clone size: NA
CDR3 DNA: TGCGCCAGCAGCTTCGAACCTCAGAGTGAGCAGTTCTTC
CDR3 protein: CASSFEPQSEQFF